This paragraph reports one T cell receptor beta chain. The data are from a study of T cells in Graves' hyperthyroidism and ophthalmopathy. For the study at large: At the time of initial diagnosis and before any treatment, peripheral blood was collected.

Orbital computed tomography and thyroid ultrasound, together with serum TRAb and thyroxine and clinical symptoms, were used for diagnoses. The TCR beta CDR3 regions underwent amplification using RNA transcripts as the source. TCR CDR3 underwent first-round RT-PCR with the HTBI primer set. TCRdb processed the multiplex PCR reads anew with MiXCR; each CDR3 protein has one entry. The sample has under 600,000 distinct CDR3 sequences, 16% seen once; the top ten hold around 3.5%. The clonotype comes from a woman aged 40 to 50 with Graves' ophthalmopathy. The sequenced material came from blood.

The DNA of the CDR3 is TGTGCCAGCAGTGTCAACAGGGACACTGAAGCTTTCTTT. Its protein is CASSVNRDTEAFF. The V and J genes are TRBV28 and TRBJ1-1; a possible D gene is TRBD1 (6 bases). The germline V and J ends were trimmed by 5 bases and 3 bases, with 10 bases remaining between them. Germline V gene lookup returns CDR1 MDHEN and CDR2 SYDVKM. CDR3 length equals 13 residues.